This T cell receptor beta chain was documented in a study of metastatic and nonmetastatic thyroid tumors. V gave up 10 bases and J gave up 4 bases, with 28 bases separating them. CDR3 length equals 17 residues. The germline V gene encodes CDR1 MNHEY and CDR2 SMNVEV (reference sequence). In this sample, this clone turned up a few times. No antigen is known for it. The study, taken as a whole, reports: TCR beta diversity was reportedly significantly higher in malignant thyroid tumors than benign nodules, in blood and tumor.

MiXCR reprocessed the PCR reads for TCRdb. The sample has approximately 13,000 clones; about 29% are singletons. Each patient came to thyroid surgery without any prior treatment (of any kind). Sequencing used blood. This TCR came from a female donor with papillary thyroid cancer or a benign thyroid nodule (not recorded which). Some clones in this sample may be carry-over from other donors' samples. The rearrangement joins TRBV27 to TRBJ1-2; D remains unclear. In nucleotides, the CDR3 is TGTGCCACCATGGGCCCGAAAACAAGGGAGGGCTTCTATGGCTACACCTTC. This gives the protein CATMGPKTREGFYGYTF.